This TCR beta chain stems from a study of blood T cell repertoires in COVID-19. Across the whole study: Acute and convalescent COVID-19 specimens originated in the United States, Italy and Spain. T cells, B-cell-depleted T cells, or PBMCs supplied cDNA or gDNA.

Original handling: Reference gene primer amplification yielded estimated nucleated cell counts. Here immunoSEQ multiplex PCR was the method, and the copy in TCRdb shows in-frame clones only, minus some. Clone size and the V and J calls come from that table; the DNA yielded D and trimming. The table records 200,000 to 300,000 clones, 85% of them present only once. Trimming cost V 1 base and J 2 bases, with 13 bases left between them. Germline V gene sequence: CDR1 MNHNS, CDR2 SASEGT. This CDR3 is built from 16 residues. This clonotype originated in a woman in her fifties or sixties with active or convalescent COVID-19. Sequenced input: peripheral blood. The chain recombines TRBV6-1 with TRBJ2-3; D gene ambiguous. CDR3 residues: CASSEGPTRNTDTQYF. CDR3 sequence (DNA): TGTGCCAGCAGTGAAGGGCCAACCCGAAACACAGATACGCAGTATTTT.